Listed below are T cell receptor beta chains from one sample, sequenced in a study of T-cell memory formation after mild COVID-19. Via MiXCR, TCRdb re-called the 5' RACE reads, giving one row per CDR3 protein. The table has under 450,000 distinct CDR3 sequences, 20% to 30% seen once. The material sequenced was PBMCs or a T cell subset sorted from them (not recorded which). The receptors here all came from an adult woman who had mild COVID-19 (a few samples of this study predate the infection). Cell type and time point are not known. The conserved cysteine and the conserved F or W are not part of the CDR3 here. Fields, in order: D gene, V gene, CDR3 protein. D genes are given only for firm matches.

TRBD2,TRBV10-2,ASTVGGGETQY
TRBD2,TRBV15,ATSIRQGLAGSYNEQF
TRBD2,TRBV5-1,ASSLLWEGTVGEQF
TRBD2,TRBV10-3,AISVPGTSGPNEQF
-,TRBV29-1,SVFPSYNEQF
TRBD2,TRBV2,ASSGEINSGRDEQF
TRBD2,TRBV6-1,ASSEWREKETQY
-,TRBV5-4,ASSLDWNYGYT
-,TRBV7-8,ASSLAAWAEMNTEAF
-,TRBV29-1,SVDRTYTEAF
TRBD2,TRBV6-2/TRBV6-3,VTSGTSFPGDTQY
-,TRBV29-1,SVEGLVGPEQY
-,TRBV10-3,AISLDSSGANVLT
-,TRBV12-3/TRBV12-4,ASSLGTTYEQY
TRBD2,TRBV10-3,AISEGLAGESYEQF
-,TRBV6-6,ASSYSTGTDTQY
-,TRBV6-1,ASSEPSRAFYGRNYGYT
TRBD1,TRBV29-1,SARTGVENSPLH
TRBD2,TRBV12-3/TRBV12-4,ASRTRAGGSYEQY
-,TRBV2,ASAGPESYEQY
TRBD2,TRBV20-1,SAAPSGGWNEQF
-,TRBV6-2/TRBV6-3,ASSRAYSNQPQH
-,TRBV12-3/TRBV12-4,ASSPATRSYNEQF